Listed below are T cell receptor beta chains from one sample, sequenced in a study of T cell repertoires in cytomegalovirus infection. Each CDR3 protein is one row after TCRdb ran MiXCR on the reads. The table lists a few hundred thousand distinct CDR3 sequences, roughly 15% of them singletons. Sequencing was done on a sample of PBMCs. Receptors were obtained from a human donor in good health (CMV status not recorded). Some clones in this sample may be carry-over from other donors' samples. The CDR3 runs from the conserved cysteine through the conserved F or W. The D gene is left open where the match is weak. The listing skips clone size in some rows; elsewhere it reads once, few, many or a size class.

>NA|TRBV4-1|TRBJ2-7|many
TGCGCCAGCAGCCAAGTGGACCTCAGCTCCTACGAGCAGTACTTC
CASSQVDLSSYEQYF
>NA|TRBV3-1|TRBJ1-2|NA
TGTGCCAGCAGCCAAGTTCAAAAGGCCAGGCCGATGCCTAACTATGGCTACACCTTC
CASSQVQKARPMPNYGYTF
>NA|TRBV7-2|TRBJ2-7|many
TGTGCCAGCGGATCTCCGGGATCTTACGAGCAGTACTTC
CASGSPGSYEQYF
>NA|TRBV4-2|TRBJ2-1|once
TGTGCCAGCAGCCAAGTTTCGAATGAGCAGTTCTTC
CASSQVSNEQFF
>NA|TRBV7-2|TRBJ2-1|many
TGTGCCAGCACCGAACCGGGACGGAGGGGCAAGCAGTTCTTC
CASTEPGRRGKQFF
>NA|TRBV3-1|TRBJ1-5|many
TGTGCCAGCAGCCTCAGCCCCGGGAAAAATCAGCCCCAGCATTTT
CASSLSPGKNQPQHF
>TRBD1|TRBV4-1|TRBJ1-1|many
TGCGCCAGCAGCCAACCCGACAGGGGGACTAAAGCTTTCTTT
CASSQPDRGTKAFF
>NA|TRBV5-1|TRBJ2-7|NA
TGCGCCAGCGGCCGGAAGGAGGGACCCTACGAGCAGTACTTC
CASGRKEGPYEQYF
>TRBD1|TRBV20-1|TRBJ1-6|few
TGCAGTGCTGACCGGGACAGAAATAATTCACCCCTCCACTTT
CSADRDRNNSPLHF
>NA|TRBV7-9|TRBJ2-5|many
TGTGCCAGCAGCCCTGGTCTGTCTGGTCTGGGAGAGACCCAGTACTTC
CASSPGLSGLGETQYF
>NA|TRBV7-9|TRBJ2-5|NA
TGTGCCAGCACGACATGGGAGGAGACCCAGTACTTC
CASTTWEETQYF
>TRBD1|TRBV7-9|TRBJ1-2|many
TGTGCCAGCAGCTTAGTTCGAGGACAGGGGTTTGGCTACACCTTC
CASSLVRGQGFGYTF
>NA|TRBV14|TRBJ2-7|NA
TGTGCCAGCAGCCAAGATATAAGACCAGGCTACGAGCAGTACTTC
CASSQDIRPGYEQYF
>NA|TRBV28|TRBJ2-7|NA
TGTGCCAGCAGTTTACTTCTTCGGATCAGACAACCGCTAACCTACGAGCAGTACTTC
CASSLLLRIRQPLTYEQYF
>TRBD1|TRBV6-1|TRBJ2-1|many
TGTGCCAGCAGTCCCGGACAGGGAGGCAATGAGCAGTTCTTC
CASSPGQGGNEQFF
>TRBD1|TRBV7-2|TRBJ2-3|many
TGTGCCAGCAGCTTGACTTGGGACAGATTATCATATGCGGATACGCAGTATTTT
CASSLTWDRLSYADTQYF
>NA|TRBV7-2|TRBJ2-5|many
TGTGCCAGCAGCTTAGAGCGCGGAGAGACCCAGTACTTC
CASSLERGETQYF
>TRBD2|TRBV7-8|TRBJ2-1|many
TGTGCCAGCAGCTTAGTTGAGCGGGGGGTCTACAATGAGCAGTTCTTC
CASSLVERGVYNEQFF
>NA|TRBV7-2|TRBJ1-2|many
TGTGCCAGCAGCCCCTTGTGGGGGGAAACCTATGGCTACACCTTC
CASSPLWGETYGYTF
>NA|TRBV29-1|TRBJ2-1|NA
TGCAGCGCAAACGTCCACAGTGGGAATGAGCAGTTCTTC
CSANVHSGNEQFF
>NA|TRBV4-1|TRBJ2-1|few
TGCGCCAGCAGCCAACCCGGGACCCCCAACTCCTACAATGAGCAGTTCTTC
CASSQPGTPNSYNEQFF
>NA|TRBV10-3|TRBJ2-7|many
TGTGCCACGTCAAAGGAATTAAACGAGCAGTACTTC
CATSKELNEQYF
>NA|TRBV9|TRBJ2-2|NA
TGTGCCAGCAGCGCCTATCTGACCGGGGAGCTGTTTTTT
CASSAYLTGELFF
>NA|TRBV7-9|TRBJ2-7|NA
TGTGCCAGCGTCACTCCTAGGGACGGTACCTACGAGCAGTACTTC
CASVTPRDGTYEQYF
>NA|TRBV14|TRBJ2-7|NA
TGTGCCAGCAGCCAAGGGGTAGGAAGGGAGTACTTC
CASSQGVGREYF
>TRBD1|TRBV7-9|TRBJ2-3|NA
TGTGCCAGCAGCTTGACAGGGGCTTCGGATACGCAGTATTTT
CASSLTGASDTQYF
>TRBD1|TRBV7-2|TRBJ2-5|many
TGTGCCAGCAGCTTAGGAGGGGGCTGGACCCAGTACTTC
CASSLGGGWTQYF